Described below is a single T cell receptor beta chain sequence and its context. This entry comes from a study of blood T cell repertoires in COVID-19. Across the whole study: Samples of COVID-19 (acute and convalescent) were obtained from the United States, Italy and Spain.

CDR3 length: 17 residues. In germline, CDR1 is LNHNV, CDR2 YYDKDF (reference sequence). V was cut by 0 bases and J by 0 bases, with 13 bases left in between. As originally analysed: Reference gene primer amplification in the assay estimated nucleated cell counts. Assay used: immunoSEQ multiplex PCR; TCRdb lists only in-frame clones, some missing. For V, J and clone size, that table is used; D and trimming come from the DNA. The repertoire consists of about 76,000 clones, with approximately 83% occurring once and the leading ten covering roughly two fifths. The material sequenced was peripheral blood. This rearrangement joins TRBV15 to TRBJ2-3; TRBD1 might be the D (6 bases). The clonotype comes from a man older than 75 with acute or convalescent COVID-19. The chain's CDR3 is CATSRDKGVASTDTQYF. The CDR3 DNA is TGTGCCACCAGCAGAGATAAGGGGGTTGCTAGCACAGATACGCAGTATTTT. Variable domain in full (rest from reference TRBV15 and TRBJ2-3): DAMVIQNPRYQVTQFGKPVTLSCSQTLNHNVMYWYQQKSSQAPKLLFHYYDKDFNNEADTPDNFQSRRPNTSFCFLDIRSPGLGDTAMYLCATSRDKGVASTDTQYFGPGTRLTVL.